The present T cell receptor beta chain was sequenced within a study of sequential checkpoint blockade in melanoma. About the study: Patients were randomized 1:1 to nivolumab-then-ipilimumab or ipilimumab-then-nivolumab first-line. After both sequences, patients received maintenance nivolumab.

The repertoire was sequenced with immunoSEQ multiplex PCR; TCRdb's copy has only in-frame clones and lacks some. The table shows around 13,000 clones, with approximately 69% occurring only once. V dropped 4 bases and J dropped 6; count of bases not matched to a gene: 10. Germline V gene data show CDR1 as SNHLY and CDR2 as FYNNEI. CDR3 size: 16 residues. Indicated treatment: randomized to nivolumab then ipilimumab (arm A) or the reverse (arm B). Patients had received no earlier DNA-damaging chemotherapy. PBMC sorting kept live CD3+CD8+ cells without CD19 or CD56. Sequenced here: CD8+ T cells sorted from blood (inferred from file names), sampled from a patient given nivolumab and ipilimumab in sequence. This sequence joins TRBV2 and TRBJ1-5; 9 bases match TRBD1. This TCR was sampled from a human donor with melanoma. The CDR3, as DNA: TGTGCCAGCAGTGGTAACCGGGACAGGGTAGGTCAGCCCCAGCATTTT. This gives the protein CASSGNRDRVGQPQHF.